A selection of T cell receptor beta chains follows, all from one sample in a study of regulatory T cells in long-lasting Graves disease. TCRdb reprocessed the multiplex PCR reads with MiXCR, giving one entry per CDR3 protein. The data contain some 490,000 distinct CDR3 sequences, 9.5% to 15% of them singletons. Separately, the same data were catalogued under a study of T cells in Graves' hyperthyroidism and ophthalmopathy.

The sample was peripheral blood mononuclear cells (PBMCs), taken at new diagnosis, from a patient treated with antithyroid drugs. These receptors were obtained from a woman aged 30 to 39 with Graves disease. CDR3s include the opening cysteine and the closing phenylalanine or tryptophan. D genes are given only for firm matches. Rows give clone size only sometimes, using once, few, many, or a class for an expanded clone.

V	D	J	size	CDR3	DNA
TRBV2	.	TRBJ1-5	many	CASSDFGGTYQPQHF	TGTGCCAGCAGTGATTTCGGGGGAACTTATCAGCCCCAGCATTTT
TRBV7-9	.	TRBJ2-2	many	CASTLKRVIDTGELFF	TGTGCCAGCACCCTAAAGCGGGTGATTGACACCGGGGAGCTGTTTTTT
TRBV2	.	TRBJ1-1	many	CASIPGRGNTEAFF	TGTGCCAGCATACCAGGGAGGGGGAACACTGAAGCTTTCTTT
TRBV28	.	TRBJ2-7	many	CASSPDSYEQYF	TGTGCCAGCAGTCCTGACAGCTACGAGCAGTACTTC
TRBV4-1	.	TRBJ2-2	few	CASSPRLDLRELFF	TGCGCCAGCAGCCCAAGACTAGATTTAAGGGAGCTATTTTTT
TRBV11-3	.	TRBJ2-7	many	CASTTAGTVGVYEQYF	TGTGCCAGCACCACTGCCGGGACGGTGGGTGTCTACGAGCAGTACTTC
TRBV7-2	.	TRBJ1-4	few	CASSPRLGEKLFF	TGTGCCAGCAGCCCCCGGCTGGGTGAAAAACTGTTTTTT
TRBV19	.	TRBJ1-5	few	CASSIDLQPQHF	TGTGCCAGTAGTATAGATCTCCAGCCCCAGCATTTT
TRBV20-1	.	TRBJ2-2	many	CSARVRVAGELFF	TGCAGTGCTAGAGTCCGTGTAGCAGGGGAGCTGTTTTTT
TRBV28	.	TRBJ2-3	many	CASSLVLVFDTDTQYF	TGTGCCAGCAGTTTAGTCCTGGTCTTTGATACAGATACGCAGTATTTT
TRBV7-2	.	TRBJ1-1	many	CASSLWMNTEAFF	TGTGCCAGCAGCTTATGGATGAACACTGAAGCTTTCTTT
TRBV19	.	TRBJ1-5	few	CASSPFHHLGAQPQHF	TGTGCCAGTAGCCCTTTTCACCATCTGGGCGCTCAGCCCCAGCATTTT
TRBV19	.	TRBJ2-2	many	CASSIIKTGELFF	TGTGCCAGTAGTATCATTAAGACCGGGGAGCTGTTTTTT
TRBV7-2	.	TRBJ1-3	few	CASSLASLGNTIYF	TGTGCCAGCAGCTTAGCCTCTCTAGGAAACACCATATATTTT
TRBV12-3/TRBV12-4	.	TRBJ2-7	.	CASSFSGDSYEQYF	TGTGCCAGCAGTTTTTCCGGGGACTCCTACGAGCAGTACTTC
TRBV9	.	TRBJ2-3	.	CASSVEASASDTQYF	TGTGCCAGCAGCGTAGAGGCTAGCGCATCAGATACGCAGTATTTT
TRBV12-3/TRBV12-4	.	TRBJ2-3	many	CASTPKLGSVDGGTDTQYF	TGTGCCAGCACCCCAAAATTGGGGTCTGTGGACGGAGGCACAGATACGCAGTATTTT
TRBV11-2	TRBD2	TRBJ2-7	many	CASSLGTSFGEQYF	TGTGCCAGCAGCTTGGGGACTAGTTTTGGCGAGCAGTACTTC
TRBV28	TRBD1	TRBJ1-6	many	CASSQVSGTEYNSPLHF	TGTGCCAGCAGTCAAGTCTCCGGGACAGAGTATAATTCACCCCTCCACTTT
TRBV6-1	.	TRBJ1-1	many	CASSVGLLGNTEAFF	TGTGCCAGCAGTGTGGGGTTGTTAGGGAACACTGAAGCTTTCTTT
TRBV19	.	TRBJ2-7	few	CAPVQGSYEQYF	TGTGCCCCGGTCCAGGGTTCCTACGAGCAGTACTTC
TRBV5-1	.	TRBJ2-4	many	CASSLTLRANKNIQYF	TGCGCCAGCAGCTTGACCCTCAGGGCTAACAAAAACATTCAGTACTTC
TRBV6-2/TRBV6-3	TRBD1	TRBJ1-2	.	CASSAQGWGIYGYTF	TGTGCCAGCAGTGCACAGGGGTGGGGGATCTATGGCTACACCTTC
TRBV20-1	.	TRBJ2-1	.	CSASGRGQSSYNEQFF	TGCAGTGCTAGTGGTCGGGGCCAGAGCTCCTACAATGAGCAGTTCTTC
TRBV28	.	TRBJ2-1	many	CASSRSTGGAEQFF	TGTGCCAGCAGCCGGAGCACAGGGGGGGCTGAGCAGTTCTTC
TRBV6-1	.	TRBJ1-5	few	CASSEQGRSNQPQHF	TGTGCCAGCAGTGAACAGGGAAGGAGCAATCAGCCCCAGCATTTT